Below are 12 T cell receptor beta chains sequenced from a single sample in a study of vaccination effects on CD4 cells after COVID-19 (dated 2022 in TCRdb). These TCRs' antigens remain unknown. The library was obtained by the immunoSEQ multiplex PCR assay. In TCRdb, the immuneACCESS table is reduced to in-frame sequences with V and J assigned. These tables do not hold every clone; where another copy was compared, an unresolved V gene accounts for under half, and the others remain unexplained. This sample lists 70,000 or so clones; approximately 80% were detected once. The ten largest clones take up around 2.1% of the sample. After less than 13 days of culture, CD4+ T cells were isolated with the EasySep CD4+ T cell isolation kit. This sample comprised CD4+ T cells from PBMCs cultured without peptide, obtained before COVID-19 vaccination. The origin of the receptors is a human donor who received a COVID-19 vaccine.

On this clone itself: Other DNA sequences within the sample encode an identical CDR3. The chain couples TRBV18 to TRBJ1-4; 8 nucleotides agree with TRBD1. The CDR3 is made up of 14 amino acids. Germline-derived CDR1 and CDR2 are KGHSH and LQKENI. V lost 5 bases, J lost 2 bases, and 1 base stayed unmatched. The CDR3 DNA follows: TGTGCCAGCTCAAGACAGGGGACTAATGAAAAACTGTTTTTT. It codes for CASSRQGTNEKLFF.

The V call is TRBV3-1 (or the pseudogene TRBV3-2), the J call TRBJ1-5; D is unclear. The CDR3 totals 14 residues. Trimming stripped 2 bases from V and 0 bases from J, with 5 bases between. Germline assignment: CDR1 LGHDT and CDR2 YNNKEL (reference sequence). The CDR3 nucleotides read TGTGCCAGCAGCCAACGCGGTAGCAATCAGCCCCAGCATTTT. It translates to CASSQRGSNQPQHF.

This clone was detected only a few times. The chain is built from TRBV4-2 and TRBJ2-4, with D hard to call. Trimming stripped 0 bases from V and 5 bases from J, with 11 bases between. The germline gives CDR1 LGHNA, CDR2 YNFKEQ. The CDR3 consists of 15 residues. The CDR3 DNA reads TGTGCCAGCAGCCAAGAACGGGTACCGGAAAACATTCAGTACTTC. It translates to CASSQERVPENIQYF.

The sample holds a few counts of this clone. The rearrangement uses TRBV5-1 and TRBJ2-2; D not resolved. CDR1 and CDR2 (germline): SGHRS, YFSETQ. Deletions cut 0 bases from V and 8 bases from J, with 20 bases between. CDR3 length: 17 residues. CDR3 coding DNA: TGCGCCAGCAGCTTGGTCAGCACCGAACGCTATGGAGGGGAGCTGTTTTTT. As protein: CASSLVSTERYGGELFF.

The J gene is TRBJ1-1, the V gene TRBV7-2; D unresolved. From germline, CDR1 is SGHTA and CDR2 FQGNSA. V dropped 2 bases and J dropped 4 bases, with 11 bases sitting between them. This CDR3 has 14 residues. The DNA of the CDR3 is TGTGCCAGCAGCTTAACGAGGGCGGCCACTGAAGCTTTCTTT. Translation: CASSLTRAATEAFF.

A few counts support this clone. The chain combines TRBV6-1 with TRBJ2-2, with D perhaps TRBD1 (6 bases). Trimming took 3 bases from V and 3 from J, leaving 8 bases between them. Germline lookup yields CDR1 MNHNS and CDR2 SASEGT. The CDR3 spans 14 residues. CDR3 sequence: CASSEGHYTGELFF. CDR3 in DNA: TGTGCCAGCAGTGAGGGACATTACACCGGGGAGCTGTTTTTT.

The gene calls are TRBV3-1 (or the pseudogene TRBV3-2) and TRBJ2-7; D gene ambiguous. Germline V CDR1 and CDR2: LGHDT, YNNKEL (reference sequence). There are 15 residues in the CDR3. V lost 2 bases and J lost 3, with 14 bases in between. Here the CDR3 reads CASSQSLGQVYEQYV. The CDR3 region has the DNA TGTGCCAGCAGCCAATCTTTAGGTCAGGTCTACGAGCAGTACGTC.

The chain is built from TRBV27 and TRBJ2-6; the D gene could be TRBD1 or TRBD2 (5 bases each). Trimming pared 3 bases from V and 2 bases from J, leaving 8 bases between. Looked up from germline, CDR1 is MNHEY and CDR2 is SMNVEV (reference sequence). The CDR3 is made up of 15 amino acids. This chain's CDR3 is CASSLVGAGANVLTF. The CDR3 coding sequence is TGTGCCAGCAGTTTGGTGGGGGCTGGGGCCAACGTCCTGACTTTC.

The V and J genes are TRBV9 and TRBJ2-5, with 11 bases that match TRBD2. This CDR3 has 14 amino acids. Germline trimming cut 4 bases from V and 5 bases from J; bases unmatched to any gene: 4. CDR1 and CDR2 from the germline V gene are SGDLS and YYNGEE. The CDR3 DNA is TGTGCCAGCAGCTCCCGACTAGCGGGGGAGACCCAGTACTTC. Amino acid sequence: CASSSRLAGETQYF.

This chain connects TRBV5-8 to TRBJ2-1; no reliable D call. Trimming shortened V by 4 bases and J by 9 bases, and 8 bases separated the two germline ends. The CDR3 loop spans 11 amino acids. Per germline, CDR1 SGHTS and CDR2 YDEGEE. DNA of the CDR3: TGTGCCAGCAGCCCCATTTTTGAGCAGTTCTTC. Its protein is CASSPIFEQFF. The whole variable domain, filled in from reference TRBV5-8 and TRBJ2-1, reads EAGVTQSPTHLIKTRGQQATLRCSPISGHTSVYWYQQALGLGLQFLLWYDEGEERNRGNFPPRFSGRQFPNYSSELNVNALELEDSALYLCASSPIFEQFFGPGTRLTVL.

This clone occurred a few times. The chain recombines TRBV24-1 with TRBJ2-2; D is uncertain. Germline CDR1 reads KGHDR; CDR2 reads SFDVKD. Trimming removed 3 bases from V and 1 base from J, with 14 bases in between. CDR3 length: 17 amino acids. This CDR3 is CATSDPAWEVNTGELFF. The CDR3 coding sequence is TGTGCCACCAGTGATCCCGCCTGGGAAGTGAACACCGGGGAGCTGTTTTTT.

The chain carries TRBV24-1 and TRBJ1-4, with 11 bases aligning to TRBD1. The CDR3 extends over 15 amino acids. With 2 bases clipped from V and 8 bases from J, the junction kept 3 bases outside the gene matches. Germline V gives CDR1 KGHDR, CDR2 SFDVKD. CDR3 sequence reads: CATSDSGTGGEKLFF. The CDR3, as DNA: TGTGCCACCAGTGATTCCGGGACAGGGGGAGAAAAACTGTTTTTT.